This T cell receptor beta chain was observed in a study of blood T cell repertoires in COVID-19 (dated by TCRdb to about 2020). About the full investigation: Collaborator samples came from the United States, Italy and Spain and covered acute and convalescent phases of COVID-19. Subjects who had been exposed to COVID-19, were actively infected with it, or had recovered from it provided the deeply sampled blood TCRbeta repertoires that made up the dataset. The repertoires were released in a freely available public database intended as a resource for research on the immune response to SARS-CoV-2. Where available, HLA class I and class II types were obtained from metadata supplied by the sample provider rather than from assay-based typing. The samples were drawn from two sources: the first 160 participants of the ongoing ImmuneRACE study, and 1,200 or so subjects contributed by 6 global collaborators. The material from the prospective study consisted of cDNA or gDNA derived from T cells, B-cell-depleted T cells, or PBMCs. A de-identified subject ID, COVID-19 status, age in years and sex were almost always included in the sample metadata. Results the study describes overall, beyond this receptor: The quantity of clinical and demographic metadata differed by source and by participant and was supplied without curation.

The germline V gene (reference sequence) supplies CDR1 MNHNY and CDR2 SVGAGI. From its cysteine to its phenylalanine, the CDR3 spans 16 amino acids. Only the CDR3 DNA is retained, 48 bases long and in frame from the first base. The V end gives up 7 bases and the J end 9 bases, leaving 9 bases in the junction not matched to a gene. Details on this clone: The target of this receptor is not known. One base away there is no much larger clone; base qualities are not given.

The immunoSEQ Assay, a bias-controlled multiplex PCR, was used to amplify TCRbeta CDR3 regions from genomic DNA. The source study handled its data this way. The number of nucleated cells in each sample was estimated from the amplification of reference gene primers within the assay. To quantify the absolute abundance of each unique TCRbeta CDR3 rearrangement, sequence reads were collapsed and filtered. Productive Simpson clonality was computed per sample as the square root of Simpson's diversity index over productive rearrangements. Imported from immuneACCESS, the table was reduced by TCRdb to in-frame sequences with V and J called. These copies leave out some clones; in studies compared against another copy, an unresolved V gene accounts for under half, and the cause of the remainder is not known. The DNA gave D and trimming, while V, J and clone size come from that table. The sample table records around 100,000 clones; roughly 90% of these occur just once. 6.2% of the sample is held by the ten biggest clonotypes.

The collaborating institutions used their own protocols to collect whole blood in K2EDTA tubes. For TCRbeta analysis, collaborators shipped samples as frozen whole blood, isolated PBMCs, or DNA extracted from either of those sample types. In this chain, TRBV6-6 is recombined with TRBJ2-1, with TRBD2 matching 16 junction bases. Sequencing was done on a sample of peripheral blood. The sequence was obtained from a human donor in a cohort sampled during active COVID-19. In nucleotide form, the sequence is TGTGCCAGCAACCCAGGGACTAGCGGGGGGGGCCGTGAGCAGTTCTTC. Protein translation: CASNPGTSGGGREQFF.